The clone carrying this T cell receptor beta chain was recorded many times. This sample is part of a study of T-cell reconstitution after alpha-beta-depleted transplantation in children. Trimming took off 5 bases at V and 4 bases at J, with 11 bases between the two ends. The CDR3 has 13 amino acids. Germline-derived CDR1 and CDR2 are SSHAT and FNYEAQ (reference sequence). Unique molecular identifiers tagged the TCRbeta library. TCRdb independently ran MiXCR on the PCR reads; one entry per CDR3 protein. Here the sample spans roughly 170,000 distinct CDR3 sequences, about 6.4% being singletons. V and J are TRBV7-7 and TRBJ2-5; possible D gene TRBD1, 6 bases. The sequence derives from a human donor who donated a stem cell graft to a child with Wiskott-Aldrich syndrome. The starting material was PBMCs from the stem cell graft donor, obtained from the stem cell graft. CDR3 sequence: CASSPGHRETQYF. Here the CDR3 DNA reads TGTGCCAGCAGCCCGGGACACCGAGAGACCCAGTACTTC.